A single sample is the source of the 25 T cell receptor beta chains below, sequenced in a study of blood T cell repertoires in COVID-19. Generated by immunoSEQ multiplex PCR, the TCRdb table keeps only in-frame clones and is missing some. There are about 200,000 clones in the sample; roughly 85% occur only once, and more than 4.5% lies in the top ten. The sequenced sample consisted of PBMCs or T cells enriched from blood (not recorded which). These TCRs come from a woman aged 50 to 65 who had been exposed to COVID-19.

The chain employs TRBV5-1 and TRBJ2-1, with TRBD2 as a possible D gene (6 bases). Per germline, CDR1 SGHRS and CDR2 YFSETQ. This CDR3 region has 14 residues. Trimming stripped 4 bases from V and 4 bases from J, with 12 bases between. Written as DNA, the CDR3 is TGCGCCAGCAGCCGAGGACGGGAGTACAATGAGCAGTTCTTC. Amino acids: CASSRGREYNEQFF. The variable domain in full, completed from reference TRBV5-1 and TRBJ2-1, reads KAGVTQTPRYLIKTRGQQVTLSCSPISGHRSVSWYQQTPGQGLQFLFEYFSETQRNKGNFPGRFSGRQFSNSRSEMNVSTLELGDSALYLCASSRGREYNEQFFGPGTRLTVL.

J is TRBJ1-5 and V is TRBV27, with D maybe TRBD1 (6 bases). This CDR3 has 18 residues. Germline V gene data show CDR1 as MNHEY and CDR2 as SMNVEV (reference sequence). Between the trimmed V and J ends, which lost 5 bases and 3 bases, there was a span of 23 bases. The chain's CDR3 is CASSKIQGPFSSNQPQHF. In nucleotides, the CDR3 is TGTGCCAGCAGTAAGATACAGGGCCCCTTCTCCTCCAATCAGCCCCAGCATTTT.

J is TRBJ2-7 and V is TRBV6-2 or TRBV6-3, with 7 bases that match TRBD1. With 4 bases clipped from V and 6 bases from J, the junction kept 9 bases outside the gene matches. Germline lookup yields CDR1 MNHEY and CDR2 SVGEGT. The CDR3 loop spans 14 amino acids. CDR3 sequence: CASSSPDRSGEQYF. The DNA for the CDR3 is TGTGCCAGCAGTTCCCCGGACAGGTCCGGCGAGCAGTACTTC.

The V gene is TRBV29-1, the J gene TRBJ2-3; D gene unclear. Trimming took 7 bases from V and 7 from J, leaving 15 bases between them. The germline gives CDR1 SQVTM, CDR2 ANQGSEA. The CDR3 is 12 amino acids. The CDR3, as DNA: TGCAGCGCCAGGCCCGCGCCCTATACGCAGTATTTT. Translated: CSARPAPYTQYF.

This chain connects TRBV2 to TRBJ2-7; TRBD1 aligns across 8 bases. The CDR3 contains 13 residues. The V gene's germline CDR1 is SNHLY and CDR2 FYNNEI. The V gene end was trimmed by 8 bases and the J gene end by 5 bases; junction bases not matched to a gene: 8. CDR3 sequence: CASAATGQDEQYF. Here the CDR3 DNA reads TGTGCCAGCGCCGCCACGGGACAGGACGAGCAGTACTTC.

The V gene is TRBV28, the J gene TRBJ1-3; no clear D. Germline CDR1 is MDHEN and CDR2 is SYDVKM. The CDR3 sequence is 13 residues long. Trimming cost V 6 bases and J 6 bases, with 12 bases left between them. CDR3 sequence reads: CASRRGRENTIYF. The CDR3 nucleotides read TGTGCCAGCAGGCGGGGAAGGGAAAACACCATATATTTT.

The rearrangement joins TRBV29-1 to TRBJ2-7; 9 nucleotides align to TRBD1. The V gene end was trimmed by 3 bases and the J gene end by 7 bases; junction bases not matched to a gene: 7. The CDR3 has 13 residues. Germline-derived CDR1 and CDR2 are SQVTM and ANQGSEA. CDR3 sequence reads: CSVERGTGREQYF. CDR3 coding DNA: TGCAGCGTTGAGAGGGGGACAGGGCGGGAGCAGTACTTC.

CDR3 sequence reads: CASSPLSGEQYF. CDR3 DNA sequence: TGTGCCAGCTCACCCCTCTCAGGAGAGCAGTACTTC. The V gene is TRBV18, the J gene TRBJ2-7; D is uncertain. This CDR3 spans 12 amino acids. The germline V gene has CDR1 KGHSH and CDR2 LQKENI. Trimming stripped 3 bases from V and 7 bases from J, with 10 bases between.

This clone was observed a single time. The rearrangement links TRBV3-1 (or the pseudogene TRBV3-2) to TRBJ2-6, with D tentatively TRBD2 (5 bases). Germline CDR1 is LGHDT and CDR2 is YNNKEL (reference sequence). V was clipped by 4 bases and J by 2 bases, with 12 bases between them. The CDR3 totals 16 residues. The CDR3 here is CASSPLRVTGANVLTF. The CDR3 nucleotides are TGTGCCAGCAGCCCCCTGAGGGTTACTGGGGCCAACGTCCTGACTTTC.

The chain uses TRBV5-8 and TRBJ1-5, with 8 bases identical to TRBD1. Trimming cost V 2 bases and J 0 bases; bases outside gene matches: 4. Germline V gene sequence: CDR1 SGHTS, CDR2 YDEGEE. This CDR3 contains 16 residues. In DNA form, the CDR3 reads TGTGCCAGCAGCTTACGGACAGGGACTAGCAATCAGCCCCAGCATTTT. Protein product: CASSLRTGTSNQPQHF.

The chain joins TRBV7-2 to TRBJ1-3; TRBD1 might be the D (6 bases). V was trimmed by 5 bases and J by 3 bases, leaving 17 bases between them. Germline CDR1 and CDR2: SGHTA and FQGNSA. This CDR3 comprises 16 residues. CDR3 in DNA: TGTGCCAGCAGCCCTGGTGGGGGCAGACTTGGAAACACCATATATTTT. Encoded protein: CASSPGGGRLGNTIYF.

The chain couples TRBV2 to TRBJ2-3; D possibly corresponds to TRBD2 (6 bases). Germline assignment: CDR1 SNHLY and CDR2 FYNNEI. This CDR3 has 15 amino acids. V lost 3 bases and J 1 base, leaving 11 bases between the germline ends. The CDR3 region has the DNA TGTGCCAGCAGTGACAGCGGGCCAGGCACAGATACGCAGTATTTT. This encodes CASSDSGPGTDTQYF.

CDR3 DNA sequence: TGTGCCATCAGTGACCAACTCCTGAACACCGGGGAGCTGTTTTTT. This codes for CAISDQLLNTGELFF. This chain links TRBV10-3 with TRBJ2-2; D is ambiguous. CDR1 and CDR2 from the germline V gene are ENHRY and SYGVKD. The CDR3 length is 15 residues. Trimming stripped 3 bases from V and 1 base from J, with 9 bases between.

This chain uses TRBV9 with TRBJ2-2, with D possibly TRBD2 on 6 matching bases. Germline CDR1 reads SGDLS; CDR2 reads YYNGEE. The CDR3 totals 16 residues. V lost 4 bases and J 7 bases, leaving 20 bases between the germline ends. The CDR3 DNA sequence: TGTGCCAGCAGCCCCCGGACTAAAAAAATGAACGGGGAGCTGTTTTTT. Residues: CASSPRTKKMNGELFF.

The rearrangement uses TRBV10-3 and TRBJ1-1, with 10 positions matching TRBD1. CDR1 is ENHRY, CDR2 SYGVKD, per germline. CDR3 length equals 12 residues. V lost 6 bases and J lost 11; bases outside the gene matches: 6. CDR3 residues: CAISGTGAGAFF. The CDR3 coding sequence is TGTGCCATCAGCGGGACAGGGGCGGGGGCTTTCTTT.

This clone was detected a few times. The chain couples TRBV6-5 to TRBJ1-4, with 7 bases matching TRBD1. V was pared by 2 bases and J by 7 bases, with 7 bases of the junction left unmatched. The CDR3 consists of 15 residues. CDR1 is MNHEY, CDR2 SVGAGI, per germline. CDR3 nucleotide sequence: TGTGCCAGCAGTTACGCAGGGGGTTCCGCTGAAAAACTGTTTTTT. Translating gives CASSYAGGSAEKLFF.

This clone was seen a handful of times. The chain uses TRBV19 and TRBJ1-3; 7 bases are shared with TRBD1. Germline assignment: CDR1 LNHDA and CDR2 SQIVND (reference sequence). Trimming at V came to 6 bases and at J to 6 bases, leaving 11 bases not matched to a gene. The CDR3 loop spans 15 amino acids. CDR3 nucleotides: TGTGCCAGTAGACCTACAGGGGCCGGGGCAAACACCATATATTTT. It yields the protein CASRPTGAGANTIYF.

The V and J genes are TRBV3-1 (or the pseudogene TRBV3-2) and TRBJ2-3; 7 bases are shared with TRBD1. The trim removed 4 bases at V and 3 bases at J, leaving 4 bases unmatched. There are 14 residues in the CDR3. CDR1 and CDR2 (germline): LGHDT, YNNKEL (reference sequence). The CDR3 bases are TGTGCCAGCAGCCGAAGACAGGGAACAGATACGCAGTATTTT. It codes for CASSRRQGTDTQYF.

V and J are TRBV7-6 and TRBJ2-2, with D possibly being TRBD1 (6 bases). V lost 6 bases, J lost 6 bases, and 20 bases lay in between. CDR3 length: 16 residues. Germline V CDR1 and CDR2: SGHVS, FNYEAQ. In nucleotides, the CDR3 is TGTGCCAGCAGACGATTCACAGGGAGTTATCCCGGGGAGCTGTTTTTT. The encoded protein is CASRRFTGSYPGELFF.

This clone was counted a few times. The chain joins TRBV7-8 to TRBJ1-2, with D hard to call. Germline lookup yields CDR1 SGHVS and CDR2 FQNEAQ. The CDR3 spans 13 residues. V shed 1 base and J shed 2 bases, with 5 bases lying between them. The CDR3: CASSLGENYGYTF. The CDR3, as DNA: TGTGCCAGCAGCTTAGGGGAGAACTATGGCTACACCTTC.

CDR3 DNA sequence: TGTGCCAGCTCACGACAGAGCACAGATACGCAGTATTTT. Translated: CASSRQSTDTQYF. The chain recombines TRBV18 with TRBJ2-3; D is perhaps TRBD1 (5 bases). The CDR3 length is 13 residues. Deletions cut 4 bases from V and 0 bases from J, with 5 bases between. CDR1 and CDR2 from the germline V gene are KGHSH and LQKENI.

The chain recombines TRBV5-5 with TRBJ2-7, with TRBD2 matching over 9 bases. CDR3 length equals 16 residues. V gave up 4 bases and J gave up 9 bases; unmatched junction bases: 17. In germline, CDR1 is SGHKS, CDR2 YYEKEE (reference sequence). The CDR3 loop reads CASSPPEGGGAGRQYF. Here the CDR3 DNA reads TGTGCCAGCAGCCCCCCAGAGGGCGGGGGGGCAGGTAGGCAGTACTTC.

The chain recombines TRBV19 with TRBJ1-1; 8 nucleotides line up with TRBD1. J lost 10 bases, V lost 5 bases, and 9 bases had no gene match. The CDR3 is made up of 13 amino acids. Germline V gene sequence: CDR1 LNHDA, CDR2 SQIVND (reference sequence). The CDR3 spells CASSLRQGRVAFF. For the CDR3, the DNA is TGTGCCAGTAGTCTCCGACAGGGGCGTGTAGCTTTCTTT.

J is TRBJ2-2 and V is TRBV18; 7 bases are shared with TRBD1. With 8 bases clipped from V and 7 bases from J, the junction kept 4 bases outside the gene matches. CDR1 KGHSH and CDR2 LQKENI come from the germline V gene. This CDR3 contains 12 residues. This chain's CDR3 is CASGRGIGELFF. The CDR3 DNA reads TGTGCCAGCGGCAGGGGGATCGGGGAGCTGTTTTTT.

The V and J genes are TRBV19 and TRBJ1-1, with 9 bases that match TRBD1. Per germline, CDR1 LNHDA and CDR2 SQIVND (reference sequence). The J segment lost 1 base and the V segment lost 3 bases, leaving 15 bases of the junction unmatched. CDR3 length equals 19 residues. This CDR3 reads CASSIDTSRDRDWNTEAFF. CDR3 nucleotide sequence: TGTGCCAGTAGTATCGACACCTCCCGGGACAGGGACTGGAACACTGAAGCTTTCTTT.